These 24 T cell receptor beta chains were sequenced from one sample in a study of blood T cell repertoires in COVID-19. Produced via immunoSEQ multiplex PCR; TCRdb's table is partial and in-frame only. Among approximately 140,000 clones listed, 84% were seen once. Sequencing was performed on PBMCs or T cells enriched from blood (not recorded which). The source of these receptors is a man in his forties with acute COVID-19.

The chain employs TRBV24-1 and TRBJ2-2; TRBD2 aligns across 8 bases. Germline trimming cut 0 bases from V and 3 bases from J; bases unmatched to any gene: 20. The germline gives CDR1 KGHDR, CDR2 SFDVKD. This CDR3 region has 22 residues. CDR3 coding DNA: TGTGCCACCAGTGATTTGCCCGTGGCAGGGAGGGGATTAGCGGGATACACCGGGGAGCTGTTTTTT. Encoded protein: CATSDLPVAGRGLAGYTGELFF.

The J gene is TRBJ1-1, the V gene TRBV4-3; D ambiguous. Between the trimmed V and J ends, which lost 4 bases and 4 bases, there was a span of 10 bases. Germline assignment: CDR1 LGHNA and CDR2 YSLEER. The CDR3 spans 13 residues. Here the CDR3 reads CASSPGRRTEAFF. Written as DNA, the CDR3 is TGCGCCAGCAGCCCGGGGAGGCGCACTGAAGCTTTCTTT.

V and J are TRBV21-1 and TRBJ1-1. TRBV21-1 counts as a pseudogene. This CDR3 spans 13 amino acids. The CDR3 region is CASSRLLGTEAFF. CDR3 DNA: TGTGCCAGCAGCAGACTATTAGGAACTGAAGCTTTCTTT.

This rearrangement joins TRBV19 to TRBJ2-6; D is possibly TRBD1 (6 bases). Germline V gene data show CDR1 as LNHDA and CDR2 as SQIVND (reference sequence). The CDR3 spans 17 residues. The V and J ends lost 7 bases and 0 bases respectively, with 16 bases between them. CDR3: CASNSQGTPSGANVLTF. In DNA form, the CDR3 reads TGTGCCAGTAACAGCCAGGGGACACCCTCTGGGGCCAACGTCCTGACTTTC.

V is TRBV7-2 and J is TRBJ2-5, with D uncertain. The CDR3 is 15 residues long. The germline V gene encodes CDR1 SGHTA and CDR2 FQGNSA. V lost 1 base, J lost 5 bases, and 14 bases lay in between. Here the CDR3 DNA reads TGTGCCAGCAGCTTAGGGAGTTTCATCGGCGAGACCCAGTACTTC. Translated, it gives CASSLGSFIGETQYF.

The V call is TRBV6-2 or TRBV6-3, the J call TRBJ2-2, with a weak D call TRBD1 (7 bases). V shed 5 bases and J shed 0 bases, with 13 bases lying between them. Germline-derived CDR1 and CDR2 are MNHEY and SVGEGT. The CDR3 length is 16 residues. The CDR3 reads CASSGRDSSNTGELFF. The CDR3 nucleotides read TGTGCCAGCAGTGGGCGGGACAGTTCGAACACCGGGGAGCTGTTTTTT.

The V and J genes are TRBV14 and TRBJ1-3; the D is unclear. Trimming pared 4 bases from V and 0 bases from J, leaving 7 bases between. CDR3 length: 14 amino acids. Germline V gives CDR1 SGHDN, CDR2 FVKESK. CDR3 amino acids: CASSRLISGNTIYF. Here the CDR3 DNA reads TGTGCCAGCAGCCGGCTTATCTCTGGAAACACCATATATTTT.

The chain uses TRBV7-2 and TRBJ1-5; 7 positions match TRBD1. Trimming removed 5 bases from V and 5 bases from J; junction bases left unmatched: 6. CDR3 length: 14 amino acids. Germline V gives CDR1 SGHTA, CDR2 FQGNSA. CDR3 protein: CASSQGGFHQPQHF. DNA for the CDR3: TGTGCCAGCAGCCAGGGGGGATTCCATCAGCCCCAGCATTTT.

This sequence joins TRBV7-8 and TRBJ2-3, with 9 bases that match TRBD2. J was trimmed by 4 bases and V by 0 bases; bases with no gene match: 5. Germline CDR1 is SGHVS and CDR2 is FQNEAQ. CDR3 length equals 16 residues. The chain's CDR3 is CASSLARGLAPDTQYF. The DNA of the CDR3 is TGTGCCAGCAGCTTAGCGAGGGGACTAGCCCCAGATACGCAGTATTTT.

The chain employs TRBV7-2 and TRBJ1-2; the match to TRBD1 covers 8 bases. The germline CDR1 and CDR2 sequences are SGHTA and FQGNSA. There are 14 residues in the CDR3. The J segment lost 5 bases and the V segment lost 5 bases, leaving 7 bases of the junction unmatched. The CDR3, as DNA: TGTGCCAGCAGCCCAGTGACAGGGGATTATGGCTACACCTTC. Its translation is CASSPVTGDYGYTF.

This chain connects TRBV20-1 to TRBJ1-1, with 7 bases aligning to TRBD1. The ends lost 3 bases at V and 1 base at J; junction bases unmatched: 5. The germline gives CDR1 DFQATT, CDR2 SNEGSKA (reference sequence). The CDR3 length is 14 residues. CDR3 nucleotides: TGCAGTGCTAGTCCAGGGGGAACGAACACTGAAGCTTTCTTT. It is translated as CSASPGGTNTEAFF.

This clone came up once. The chain links TRBV5-1 to TRBJ2-3, with 12 bases lining up with TRBD2. J gave up 1 base and V 2 bases, and 2 bases lay outside the gene matches. CDR1 SGHRS and CDR2 YFSETQ come from the germline V gene. CDR3 length: 16 amino acids. The DNA of the CDR3 is TGCGCCAGCAGCTTTCGGACTAGCGGGGGCACAGATACGCAGTATTTT. As protein: CASSFRTSGGTDTQYF. The variable domain in full, completed from reference TRBV5-1 and TRBJ2-3, reads KAGVTQTPRYLIKTRGQQVTLSCSPISGHRSVSWYQQTPGQGLQFLFEYFSETQRNKGNFPGRFSGRQFSNSRSEMNVSTLELGDSALYLCASSFRTSGGTDTQYFGPGTRLTVL.

The chain links TRBV10-3 to TRBJ2-1; TRBD1 matches at 10 bases. After removal of 2 bases from V and 7 bases from J, the junction contained 5 bases not matched to a gene. The CDR3 runs 15 residues. CDR1 and CDR2 (germline): ENHRY, SYGVKD. CDR3 sequence: CAISETDRGQNEQFF. The CDR3 DNA reads TGTGCCATCAGTGAGACCGACAGGGGGCAGAATGAGCAGTTCTTC.

The V and J genes are TRBV29-1 and TRBJ2-1; 7 bases map to TRBD2. CDR1 and CDR2 from the germline V gene are SQVTM and ANQGSEA. The CDR3 consists of 13 residues. V lost 5 bases to trimming and J lost 10 bases; unmatched junction nucleotides: 11. CDR3 amino acids: CSVLGGTLPEQFF. CDR3 sequence (DNA): TGCAGCGTTCTGGGAGGGACTCTTCCCGAGCAGTTCTTC.

The chain combines TRBV11-2 with TRBJ2-1, with 11 nucleotides matching TRBD2. V lost 5 bases to trimming and J lost 6 bases; unmatched junction nucleotides: 6. The V gene's germline CDR1 is SGHAT and CDR2 FQNNGV. The CDR3 covers 15 residues. The CDR3, as DNA: TGTGCCAGCAGCCTGCTAGCGGGAGGTATCAATGAGCAGTTCTTC. It translates to CASSLLAGGINEQFF.

V is TRBV2 and J is TRBJ2-5; 10 nucleotides agree with TRBD2. Germline loops: CDR1 SNHLY, CDR2 FYNNEI. CDR3 length: 15 residues. Losses at the gene ends were 0 bases for V and 7 bases for J; bases not matched to a gene: 5. The CDR3 DNA reads as TGTGCCAGCAGTGAAGCGACTAGCGGGTTTGGGACCCAGTACTTC. It yields the protein CASSEATSGFGTQYF.

The V gene is TRBV30, the J gene TRBJ2-2, with D uncertain. V lost 2 bases and J lost 6, with 10 bases in between. The germline V gene encodes CDR1 GTSNPN and CDR2 SVGIG (reference sequence). The CDR3 extends over 13 amino acids. The CDR3 is CAWSPLVSGELFF. CDR3 sequence (DNA): TGTGCCTGGAGTCCACTCGTGTCCGGGGAGCTGTTTTTT.

This clone has only a few counts. This chain joins TRBV27 and TRBJ1-4; D remains ambiguous. Looked up from germline, CDR1 is MNHEY and CDR2 is SMNVEV (reference sequence). V lost 4 bases to trimming and J lost 7 bases, with 19 bases between them. This CDR3 contains 16 residues. CDR3 in amino acids: CASSSAYGRGSEKLFF. The CDR3 DNA reads TGTGCCAGCAGTTCGGCATATGGCCGAGGTAGTGAAAAACTGTTTTTT.

The chain combines TRBV15 with TRBJ2-2; 10 nucleotides match TRBD1. CDR3 length: 19 amino acids. Trimming took 0 bases from V and 7 from J; bases not matched to a gene: 14. Germline CDR1 reads LNHNV; CDR2 reads YYDKDF (reference sequence). The CDR3 is CATSRDPTGTGDPHGELFF. CDR3 coding DNA: TGTGCCACCAGCAGAGATCCTACCGGGACAGGGGACCCCCACGGGGAGCTGTTTTTT.

The CDR3 protein is CASSVATGQAIYGYTF. The CDR3 DNA follows: TGTGCCAGCAGCGTCGCCACGGGACAGGCGATCTATGGCTACACCTTC. The chain employs TRBV5-4 and TRBJ1-2, with TRBD1 matching over 8 bases. The CDR3 is 16 residues long. The germline V gene has CDR1 SGHNT and CDR2 YYREEE (reference sequence). The trim removed 4 bases at V and 4 bases at J, leaving 12 bases unmatched.

This sequence joins TRBV14 and TRBJ2-7; 9 nucleotides line up with TRBD2. The germline gives CDR1 SGHDN, CDR2 FVKESK. This CDR3 has 16 amino acids. V shed 1 base and J 2 bases; nucleotides not matched to a gene: 6. This CDR3 is CASSQGLAEEAYEQYF. CDR3 nucleotides: TGTGCCAGCAGCCAAGGACTAGCGGAGGAGGCCTACGAGCAGTACTTC.

The J gene is TRBJ2-1, the V gene TRBV11-3, with 13 positions matching TRBD2. Germline CDR1 is SGHNT and CDR2 is YENEEA. The CDR3 covers 15 residues. J gave up 7 bases and V 5 bases, and 5 bases lay outside the gene matches. The DNA of the CDR3 is TGTGCCAGCAGCCAAGGACTAGCGGGGGCTAATGAGCAGTTCTTC. Its translation: CASSQGLAGANEQFF.

The J gene is TRBJ1-4, the V gene TRBV25-1; D possibly corresponds to TRBD1 (6 bases). The length of the CDR3 is 15 residues. CDR1 is MGHDK, CDR2 SYGVNS, per germline. V was pared by 4 bases and J by 0 bases, with 9 bases between. The chain's CDR3 is CASSGQETTNEKLFF. DNA of the CDR3: TGTGCCAGCAGTGGACAGGAGACAACTAATGAAAAACTGTTTTTT.

The chain uses TRBV11-2 and TRBJ1-2, with a possible D match to TRBD1 (6 bases). Germline-derived CDR1 and CDR2 are SGHAT and FQNNGV. This CDR3 region has 14 residues. V gave up 6 bases and J gave up 0 bases, with 11 bases separating them. The CDR3: CASRSDRANYGYTF. The CDR3 nucleotides are TGTGCCAGCAGATCGGACAGAGCTAACTATGGCTACACCTTC.